The 11 T cell receptor beta chains in this list originate from one sample, sequenced in a study of cytomegalovirus exposure and HLA in healthy donors. The PCR contained 60 Vbeta and 13 Jbeta primers. TCRdb keeps only in-frame clones here, not all; method: immunoSEQ multiplex PCR. Of 270,000 or so clones in the sample, about nine tenths are singletons; the top ten hold less than 4%. Sequencing used PBMCs. These receptors originate from a middle-aged man in good health and CMV-seropositive.

This chain uses TRBV6-5 with TRBJ1-1; the D is unclear. Germline-derived CDR1 and CDR2 are MNHEY and SVGAGI. The CDR3 totals 13 residues. Trimming took off 5 bases at V and 0 bases at J, with 7 bases between the two ends. This CDR3 reads CASSDTLNTEAFF. In nucleotides, the CDR3 is TGTGCCAGCAGTGATACATTGAACACTGAAGCTTTCTTT.

This chain links TRBV20-1 with TRBJ2-3; D perhaps matches TRBD2 (6 bases). Per germline, CDR1 DFQATT and CDR2 SNEGSKA (reference sequence). The CDR3 extends over 11 amino acids. CDR3: CSMRDGDTQYF. CDR3 sequence (DNA): TGCAGCATGCGGGATGGAGATACGCAGTATTTT.

The chain combines TRBV7-9 with TRBJ2-7, with a possible D match to TRBD1 (5 bases). CDR3 length: 15 residues. Trimming shortened V by 2 bases and J by 1 base, and 12 bases separated the two germline ends. Germline values: CDR1 SEHNR, CDR2 FQNEAQ (reference sequence). CDR3 DNA sequence: TGTGCCAGCAGCTTATTGACGCCAGGGTCCTACGAGCAGTACTTC. Its protein is CASSLLTPGSYEQYF.

This chain joins TRBV27 and TRBJ2-5; 7 bases map to TRBD1. After removal of 6 bases from V and 0 bases from J, the junction contained 7 bases not matched to a gene. This CDR3 has 15 amino acids. The germline V gene has CDR1 MNHEY and CDR2 SMNVEV (reference sequence). CDR3: CASRRGTVNQETQYF. CDR3 coding DNA: TGTGCCAGCAGACGAGGGACAGTCAACCAAGAGACCCAGTACTTC.

This chain connects TRBV7-3 to TRBJ1-2; possibly TRBD1 for D (6 bases). The CDR3 spans 13 residues. CDR1 is SGHTA, CDR2 FQGTGA, per germline. The V and J ends lost 6 bases and 7 bases respectively, with 15 bases between them. CDR3 nucleotides: TGTGCCAGCAGTTTCCGGGACATGGCTGGCTACACCTTC. As protein: CASSFRDMAGYTF.

The chain carries TRBV15 and TRBJ2-2; the match to TRBD1 covers 8 bases. CDR1 LNHNV and CDR2 YYDKDF come from the germline V gene (reference sequence). This CDR3 has 13 residues. V was pared by 11 bases and J by 0 bases, with 2 bases of the junction left unmatched. CDR3 residues: CALDRANTGELFF. The CDR3 coding sequence is TGTGCCTTGGACAGGGCGAACACCGGGGAGCTGTTTTTT.

This chain joins TRBV10-3 and TRBJ2-7, with no clear D. The ends were cut back, 0 bases at V and 2 bases at J, with 11 bases in the middle. This CDR3 comprises 15 residues. Per germline, CDR1 ENHRY and CDR2 SYGVKD. CDR3 amino acids: CAISESSAEPYEQYF. CDR3 nucleotide sequence: TGTGCCATCAGTGAGTCTTCGGCGGAACCCTACGAGCAGTACTTC.

This clone is a singleton in its sample. This chain connects TRBV19 to TRBJ1-1; 7 positions agree with TRBD1. Germline loops: CDR1 LNHDA, CDR2 SQIVND (reference sequence). Unmatched junction bases numbered 4, after V lost 4 bases and J lost 5 bases. This CDR3 is 13 amino acids long. The CDR3 sequence is CASSKQGRTEAFF. As DNA, the CDR3 is TGTGCCAGTAGTAAACAGGGGCGGACTGAAGCTTTCTTT.

The CDR3 loop is CASAQGPTDPSTDTQYF. CDR3 nucleotides: TGTGCCAGCGCACAGGGTCCCACTGATCCAAGCACAGATACGCAGTATTTT. The chain uses TRBV11-3 and TRBJ2-3, with D perhaps TRBD1 (6 bases). The CDR3 totals 17 residues. Between the trimmed V and J ends, which lost 8 bases and 0 bases, there was a span of 21 bases. The germline gives CDR1 SGHNT, CDR2 YENEEA.

V and J are TRBV7-2 and TRBJ1-4, with a tentative D call TRBD1 (6 bases). Germline loops: CDR1 SGHTA, CDR2 FQGNSA. Trimming removed 2 bases from V and 13 bases from J, with 17 bases in between. The CDR3 consists of 14 residues. The CDR3 protein is CASSLLVQGNGLFF. The CDR3 coding sequence is TGTGCCAGCAGCTTATTAGTTCAGGGGAATGGACTGTTTTTT.

The genes are TRBV5-4 and TRBJ2-5, with TRBD1 identical over 7 bases. Germline CDR1 SGHNT, CDR2 YYREEE (reference sequence). V shed 4 bases, J shed 4 bases, and the junction held 7 bases outside the gene matches. CDR3 length equals 14 residues. In nucleotides, the CDR3 is TGTGCCAGCAGCACCTATACAGGGGCAGAGACCCAGTACTTC. Translation: CASSTYTGAETQYF.